Below are 13 T cell receptor beta chains sequenced from a single sample in a study of cytomegalovirus exposure and HLA in healthy donors. A multiplex PCR was run with 60 Vbeta primers and 13 Jbeta primers. The table came from immunoSEQ multiplex PCR; TCRdb's copy has only in-frame clones and leaves some out. The data show roughly 150,000 clones, roughly 80% seen once. The sample consisted of PBMCs. Receptors originate from a female donor in good health and CMV-seronegative.

This clone was found once. V gene TRBV11-2 combines with J gene TRBJ1-1; 7 positions agree with TRBD1. Trimming took 3 bases from V and 0 from J; bases not matched to a gene: 7. The CDR3 is 16 amino acids. Germline CDR1 SGHAT, CDR2 FQNNGV. DNA of the CDR3: TGTGCCAGCAGCTTTCAAAGGGGGCTTGTGAACACTGAAGCTTTCTTT. It codes for CASSFQRGLVNTEAFF.

This clone has only a few counts. The rearrangement joins TRBV9 to TRBJ2-1; TRBD2 agrees at 12 bases. The CDR3 is 15 amino acids. The ends lost 3 bases at V and 9 bases at J; junction bases unmatched: 7. Per the germline V gene, CDR1 is SGDLS and CDR2 is YYNGEE. CDR3 bases: TGTGCCAGCAGCGCGACTAGCGGGAGCCTCGGTGAGCAGTTCTTC. The encoded protein is CASSATSGSLGEQFF.

This chain joins TRBV27 and TRBJ2-1; a possible D gene is TRBD1 (6 bases). Germline V gene sequence: CDR1 MNHEY, CDR2 SMNVEV (reference sequence). The CDR3 contains 15 residues. Trimming left V 2 bases short and J 3 bases short, with 11 bases between. CDR3 nucleotides: TGTGCCAGCAGTTTACGGGACACTTTCTACAATGAGCAGTTCTTC. It encodes CASSLRDTFYNEQFF.

The chain is built from TRBV29-1 and TRBJ2-6; TRBD1 aligns across 9 bases. V dropped 4 bases and J dropped 0; count of bases not matched to a gene: 4. Germline lookup yields CDR1 SQVTM and CDR2 ANQGSEA. The CDR3 has 16 amino acids. CDR3 nucleotides: TGCAGCGTTGGGGACAGGGCAATCTCTGGGGCCAACGTCCTGACTTTC. Encoded protein: CSVGDRAISGANVLTF.

This chain links TRBV7-8 with TRBJ2-7, with TRBD1 matching over 7 bases. This CDR3 region has 13 residues. Germline CDR1 reads SGHVS; CDR2 reads FQNEAQ. V trimming: 5 bases; J trimming: 2 bases; junction bases outside the gene matches: 3. The chain's CDR3 is CASSKDRPYEQYF. The CDR3 DNA is TGTGCCAGCAGCAAGGACAGGCCCTACGAGCAGTACTTC.

This clone was counted only a few times. The CDR3 coding sequence is TGTGCCAGCAGTTTATGGGCAGGGGCGAGGTTTGGCTACACCTTC. It encodes CASSLWAGARFGYTF. The chain couples TRBV27 to TRBJ1-2; D perhaps matches TRBD1 (6 bases). CDR3 size: 15 residues. V lost 1 base and J lost 7, with 16 bases in between. Germline CDR1 MNHEY, CDR2 SMNVEV (reference sequence).

The CDR3, as DNA: TGCGCCAGCAGCCAGGAGCATCTGACGGCTAATGAAAAACTGTTTTTT. It encodes CASSQEHLTANEKLFF. The gene calls are TRBV4-3 and TRBJ1-4; no definite D call. This CDR3 is built from 16 residues. Looked up from germline, CDR1 is LGHNA and CDR2 is YSLEER. The V and J ends lost 3 bases and 3 bases respectively, with 14 bases between them.

The chain employs TRBV4-1 and TRBJ1-6; D unclear. The CDR3 consists of 13 residues. Germline V CDR1 and CDR2: MGHRA, YSYEKL. V lost 2 bases to trimming and J lost 10 bases, with 9 bases between them. In DNA form, the CDR3 reads TGCGCCAGCAGCCAATCCCCCCAATCACCCCTCCACTTT. Translating it yields CASSQSPQSPLHF.

This sequence joins TRBV5-1 and TRBJ2-3, with 7 bases that match TRBD1. V was pared by 5 bases and J by 2 bases, with 5 bases of the junction left unmatched. The CDR3 runs to 14 residues. Germline values: CDR1 SGHRS, CDR2 YFSETQ. The CDR3 region has the DNA TGCGCCAGCAGGATGGGACAGCCCACAGATACGCAGTATTTT. Translation: CASRMGQPTDTQYF.

This clone occurred a few times. This rearrangement joins TRBV7-3 to TRBJ1-4, with 8 positions matching TRBD1. The CDR3 spans 15 residues. Germline CDR1 SGHTA, CDR2 FQGTGA. The V gene end was trimmed by 3 bases and the J gene end by 0 bases; junction bases not matched to a gene: 0. CDR3 DNA: TGTGCCAGCAGCTTGGACAGGGCAACTAATGAAAAACTGTTTTTT. Protein sequence: CASSLDRATNEKLFF.

Of note for this clone: Other DNA sequences in the same sample also yield this CDR3. The chain couples TRBV29-1 to TRBJ1-5; D gene unclear. CDR3 length: 13 amino acids. Germline V gene sequence: CDR1 SQVTM, CDR2 ANQGSEA. Trimming removed 0 bases at V and 3 bases at J, with 6 bases between. The CDR3 DNA reads as TGCAGCGTTGAAGATGGGCCCAATCAGCCCCAGCATTTT. Its protein product is CSVEDGPNQPQHF. The whole variable domain, filled in from reference TRBV29-1 and TRBJ1-5, reads SAVISQKPSRDICQRGTSLTIQCQVDSQVTMMFWYRQQPGQSLTLIATANQGSEATYESGFVIDKFPISRPNLTFSTLTVSNMSPEDSSIYLCSVEDGPNQPQHFGDGTRLSIL.

The chain employs TRBV6-5 and TRBJ1-1, with D perhaps TRBD1 (6 bases). Trimming shortened V by 3 bases and J by 1 base, and 9 bases separated the two germline ends. The CDR3 totals 14 residues. Germline CDR1 MNHEY, CDR2 SVGAGI. CDR3 coding DNA: TGTGCCAGCAGTTATAGGACAGAGAACACTGAAGCTTTCTTT. It translates to CASSYRTENTEAFF.

The chain has TRBV28 and TRBJ1-1, with D maybe TRBD1 (5 bases). The CDR3 covers 15 residues. The germline gives CDR1 MDHEN, CDR2 SYDVKM. V was shortened by 6 bases and J by 4 bases, with 18 bases between the two germline ends. The CDR3 here is CASRGGGLGATEAFF. CDR3 nucleotides: TGTGCCAGCAGGGGAGGCGGCCTCGGGGCCACTGAAGCTTTCTTT.